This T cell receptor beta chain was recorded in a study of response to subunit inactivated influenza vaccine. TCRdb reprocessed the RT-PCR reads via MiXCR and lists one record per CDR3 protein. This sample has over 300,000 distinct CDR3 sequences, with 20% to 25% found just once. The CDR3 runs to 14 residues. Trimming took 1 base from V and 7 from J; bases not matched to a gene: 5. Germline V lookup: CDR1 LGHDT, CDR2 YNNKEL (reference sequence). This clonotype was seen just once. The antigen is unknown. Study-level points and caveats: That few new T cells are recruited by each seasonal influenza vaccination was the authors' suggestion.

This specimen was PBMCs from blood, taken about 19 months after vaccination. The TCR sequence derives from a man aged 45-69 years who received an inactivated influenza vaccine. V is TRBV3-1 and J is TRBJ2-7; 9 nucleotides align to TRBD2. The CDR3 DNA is TGTGCCAGCAGCCAAGTGCCAGCGGGAGGAGAGCAGTACTTC. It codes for CASSQVPAGGEQYF.